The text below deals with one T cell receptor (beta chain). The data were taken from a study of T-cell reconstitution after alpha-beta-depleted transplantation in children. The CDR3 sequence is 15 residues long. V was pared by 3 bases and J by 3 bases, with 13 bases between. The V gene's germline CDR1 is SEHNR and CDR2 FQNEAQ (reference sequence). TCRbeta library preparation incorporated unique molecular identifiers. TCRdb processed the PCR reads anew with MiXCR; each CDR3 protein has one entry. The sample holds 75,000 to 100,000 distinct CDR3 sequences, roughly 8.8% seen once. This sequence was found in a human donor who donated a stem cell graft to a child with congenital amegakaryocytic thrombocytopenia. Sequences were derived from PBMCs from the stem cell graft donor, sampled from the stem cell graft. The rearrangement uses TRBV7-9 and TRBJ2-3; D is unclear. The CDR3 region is CASSFLASGTDTQYF. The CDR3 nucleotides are TGTGCCAGCAGCTTTTTGGCTTCCGGAACAGATACGCAGTATTTT.